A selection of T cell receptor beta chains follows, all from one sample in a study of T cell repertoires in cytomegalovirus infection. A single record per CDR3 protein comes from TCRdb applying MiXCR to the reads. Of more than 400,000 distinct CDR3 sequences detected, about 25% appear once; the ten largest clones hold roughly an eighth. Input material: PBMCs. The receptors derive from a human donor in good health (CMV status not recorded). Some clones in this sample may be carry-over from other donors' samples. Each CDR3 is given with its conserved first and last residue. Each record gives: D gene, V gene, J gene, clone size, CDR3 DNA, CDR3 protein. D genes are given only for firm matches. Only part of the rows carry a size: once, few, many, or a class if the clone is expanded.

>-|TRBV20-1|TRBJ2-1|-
TGCAGTGCTAGTGCCTTTGGCCGCCCCTACAATGAGCAGTTCTTC
CSASAFGRPYNEQFF
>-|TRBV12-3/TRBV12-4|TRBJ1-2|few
TGTGCCAGCAGCCTCAGGGAAACAATGAACTATGGCTACACCTTC
CASSLRETMNYGYTF
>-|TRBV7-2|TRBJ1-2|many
TGTGCCAGCAGCATGGGTCGCTACTATGGCTACACCTTC
CASSMGRYYGYTF
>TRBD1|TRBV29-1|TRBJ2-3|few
TGCAGCGTTAAACAGGGGGCAGGCACAGATACGCAGTATTTT
CSVKQGAGTDTQYF
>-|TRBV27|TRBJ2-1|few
TGTGCCAGCAGTTCTTCCATGGACGAGGAGCAGTTCTTC
CASSSSMDEEQFF
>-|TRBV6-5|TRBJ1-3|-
TGTGCCAGCAGTCCGACAGACCCAGTCTCTGGAAACACCATATATTTT
CASSPTDPVSGNTIYF
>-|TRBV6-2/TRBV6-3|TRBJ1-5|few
TGTGCCAGCAGTTCGAACATACGTTATAGCAATCAGCCCCAGCATTTT
CASSSNIRYSNQPQHF
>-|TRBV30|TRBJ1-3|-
TGTGCCTGGACCGGACAGAGCTACGGAAGCACCATATATTTT
CAWTGQSYGSTIYF
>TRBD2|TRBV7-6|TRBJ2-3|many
TGTGCCAGCAGCTTATGGACTAGCGGGACGACCACAGATACGCAGTATTTT
CASSLWTSGTTTDTQYF
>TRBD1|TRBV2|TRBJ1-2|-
TGTGCCAGCGGCGAACAGGGGGCGGATGGCTACACCTTC
CASGEQGADGYTF
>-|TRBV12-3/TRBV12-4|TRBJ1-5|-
TGTGCCAGCAGTTTAGGGGACGGCGAACAGCCCCAGCATTTT
CASSLGDGEQPQHF
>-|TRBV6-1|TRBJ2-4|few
TGTGCCAGCAGTGAAGCGCTCGGGCGCCGAGACAAAAACATTCAGTACTTC
CASSEALGRRDKNIQYF
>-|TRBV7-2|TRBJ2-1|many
TGTGCCAGCAGCTTCGTCGGGGGGACAGGTAATGAGCAGTTCTTC
CASSFVGGTGNEQFF
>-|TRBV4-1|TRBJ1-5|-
TGCGCCAGCAGCCAAGAAAATGCAGGGTCCATCGGCAATCAGCCCCAGCATTTT
CASSQENAGSIGNQPQHF
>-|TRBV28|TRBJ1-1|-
TGTGCCAGCCGGACACCCGCTGAAGCTTTCTTT
CASRTPAEAFF
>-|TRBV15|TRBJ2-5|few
TGTGCCACCAGCAGAGATCGCGGGGGCCCCCGCGTCGAGACCCAGTACTTC
CATSRDRGGPRVETQYF
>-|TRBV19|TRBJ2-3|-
TGTGCCAGTAAGGCGTTGAATACAGATACGCAGTATTTT
CASKALNTDTQYF
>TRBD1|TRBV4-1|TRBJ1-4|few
TGCGCCAGCAGCCAAGAAGAGGGACAGGGAAGGGCGACTAATGAAAAACTGTTTTTT
CASSQEEGQGRATNEKLFF
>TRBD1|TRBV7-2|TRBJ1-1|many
TGTGCCAGCAGCGTCAGGACAGGTGACAACACTGAAGCTTTCTTT
CASSVRTGDNTEAFF
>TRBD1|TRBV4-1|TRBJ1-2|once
TGCGCCAGCAGCCAACGAGGGACAGGGCAAGGCTACACCTTC
CASSQRGTGQGYTF
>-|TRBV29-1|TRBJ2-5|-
TGCAGCGTTTCCACAGGGCTTGAGACCCAGTACTTC
CSVSTGLETQYF
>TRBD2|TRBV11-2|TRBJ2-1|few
TGTGCCAGCAGCTCGGCGGGAGGGCCGGATGAGCAGTTCTTC
CASSSAGGPDEQFF